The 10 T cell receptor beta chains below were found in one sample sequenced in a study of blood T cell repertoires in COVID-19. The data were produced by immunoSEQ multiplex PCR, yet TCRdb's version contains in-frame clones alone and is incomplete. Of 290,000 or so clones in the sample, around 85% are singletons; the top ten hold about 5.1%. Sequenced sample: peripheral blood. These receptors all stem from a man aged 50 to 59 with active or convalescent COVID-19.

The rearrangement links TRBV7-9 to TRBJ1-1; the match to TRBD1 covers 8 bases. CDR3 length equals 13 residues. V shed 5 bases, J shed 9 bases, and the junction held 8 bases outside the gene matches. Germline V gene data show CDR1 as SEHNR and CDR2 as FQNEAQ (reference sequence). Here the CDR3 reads CASSTTGAEKAFF. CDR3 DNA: TGTGCCAGCAGCACGACAGGGGCCGAAAAAGCTTTCTTT.

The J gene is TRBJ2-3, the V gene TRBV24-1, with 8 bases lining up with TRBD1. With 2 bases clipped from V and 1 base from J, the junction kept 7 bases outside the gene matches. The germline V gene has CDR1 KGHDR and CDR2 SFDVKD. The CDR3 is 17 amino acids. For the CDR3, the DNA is TGTGCCACCAGTGATTCCATGGACAGGGTGGGCACAGATACGCAGTATTTT. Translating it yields CATSDSMDRVGTDTQYF.

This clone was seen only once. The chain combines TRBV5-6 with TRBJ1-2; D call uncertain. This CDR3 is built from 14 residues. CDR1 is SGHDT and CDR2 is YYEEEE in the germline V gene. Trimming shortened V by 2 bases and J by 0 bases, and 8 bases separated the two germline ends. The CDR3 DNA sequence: TGTGCCAGCAGCTTTTCAGGTGCTAACTATGGCTACACCTTC. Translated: CASSFSGANYGYTF.

CDR3 amino acids: CASSATHRAGELFF. CDR3 bases: TGCGCCAGCAGCGCCACACACAGGGCCGGGGAGCTGTTTTTT. This chain joins TRBV5-1 and TRBJ2-2; maybe TRBD1 (6 bases). The CDR3 runs 14 residues. The V and J ends lost 4 bases and 6 bases respectively, with 13 bases between them. CDR1 is SGHRS and CDR2 is YFSETQ in the germline V gene.

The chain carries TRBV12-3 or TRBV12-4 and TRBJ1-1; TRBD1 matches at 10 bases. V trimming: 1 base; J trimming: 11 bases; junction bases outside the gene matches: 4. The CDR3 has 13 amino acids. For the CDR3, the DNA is TGTGCCAGCAGTTTAGGACAGGGGGCTCGGGCTTTCTTT. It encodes CASSLGQGARAFF.

Here the CDR3 reads CASSPSVASGELFF. The CDR3 DNA is TGTGCCAGCTCACCATCAGTAGCCTCCGGGGAGCTGTTTTTT. The chain couples TRBV18 to TRBJ2-2; no firm D call. Germline values: CDR1 KGHSH, CDR2 LQKENI. The CDR3 spans 14 residues. V lost 2 bases and J 6 bases, leaving 10 bases between the germline ends.

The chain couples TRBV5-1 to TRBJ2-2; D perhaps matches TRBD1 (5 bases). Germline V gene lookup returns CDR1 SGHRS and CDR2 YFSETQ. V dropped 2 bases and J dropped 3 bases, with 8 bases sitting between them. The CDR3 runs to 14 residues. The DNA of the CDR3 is TGCGCCAGCAGCTTAGGGGCGGACACCGGGGAGCTGTTTTTT. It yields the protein CASSLGADTGELFF.

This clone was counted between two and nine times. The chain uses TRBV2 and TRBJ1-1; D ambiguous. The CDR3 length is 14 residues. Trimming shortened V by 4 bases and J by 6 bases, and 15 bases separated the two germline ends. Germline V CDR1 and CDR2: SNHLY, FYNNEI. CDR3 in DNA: TGTGCCAGCAGTGTGGGAGGACCCTATGCTGAAGCTTTCTTT. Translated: CASSVGGPYAEAFF.

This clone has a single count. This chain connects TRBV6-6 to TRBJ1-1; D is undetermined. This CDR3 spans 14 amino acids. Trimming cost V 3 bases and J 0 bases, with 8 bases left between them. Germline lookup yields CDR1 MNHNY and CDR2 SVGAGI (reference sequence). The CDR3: CASSYGRLNTEAFF. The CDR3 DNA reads TGTGCCAGCAGTTATGGCAGGCTGAACACTGAAGCTTTCTTT.

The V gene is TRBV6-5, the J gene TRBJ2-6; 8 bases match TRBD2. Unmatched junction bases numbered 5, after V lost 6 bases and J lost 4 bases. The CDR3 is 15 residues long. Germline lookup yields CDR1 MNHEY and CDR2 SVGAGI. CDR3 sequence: CASRPGGVGANVLTF. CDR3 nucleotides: TGTGCCAGCAGACCGGGAGGGGTCGGGGCCAACGTCCTGACTTTC.